These 27 T cell receptor beta chains share one sample of origin, sequenced in a study of blood T cell repertoires in COVID-19. TCRdb's copy holds only in-frame clones and misses some; the assay was immunoSEQ multiplex PCR. The sample lists 250,000 to 300,000 clones; around 91% were seen once. The sequencing sample was made of peripheral blood. The source is a woman aged 60-75 years with acute or convalescent COVID-19.

V is TRBV7-2 and J is TRBJ1-3; D gene uncertain. V gave up 5 bases and J gave up 4 bases, with 12 bases separating them. Germline V gene lookup returns CDR1 SGHTA and CDR2 FQGNSA. This CDR3 contains 14 residues. CDR3 sequence (DNA): TGTGCCAGCAGCCTCACCCCCGGGGGAAACACCATATATTTT. This translates into CASSLTPGGNTIYF. Full variable domain (remainder filled in from reference TRBV7-2 and TRBJ1-3): GAGVSQSPSNKVTEKGKDVELRCDPISGHTALYWYRQSLGQGLEFLIYFQGNSAPDKSGLPSDRFSAERTGGSVSTLTIQRTQQEDSAVYLCASSLTPGGNTIYFGEGSWLTVV.

The chain carries TRBV4-3 and TRBJ2-5; 10 bases map to TRBD1. The CDR3 covers 18 residues. Germline loops: CDR1 LGHNA, CDR2 YSLEER. The J segment lost 5 bases and the V segment lost 0 bases, leaving 12 bases of the junction unmatched. The CDR3 coding sequence is TGCGCCAGCAGCCAAGAACCTCCGGGACAGGGGAGCATTGAGACCCAGTACTTC. This translates into CASSQEPPGQGSIETQYF.

Notes on this clone: At the DNA level, this CDR3 is encoded by other sequences in the same sample as well. The CDR3 loop reads CASSLTGNQPQHF. CDR3 bases: TGTGCCAGCAGTTTAACGGGCAATCAGCCCCAGCATTTT. This rearrangement joins TRBV12-3 or TRBV12-4 to TRBJ1-5; no reliable D call. This CDR3 region has 13 residues. Trimming left V 2 bases short and J 2 bases short, with 4 bases between.

This chain uses TRBV28 with TRBJ1-5, with D perhaps matching TRBD1 (6 bases). Germline assignment: CDR1 MDHEN and CDR2 SYDVKM. The CDR3 contains 16 residues. Trimming removed 2 bases at V and 5 bases at J, with 16 bases between. Here the CDR3 reads CASSLSRTVGDQPQHF. CDR3 DNA: TGTGCCAGCAGTTTAAGTCGGACAGTAGGGGATCAGCCCCAGCATTTT.

The CDR3: CASSLQGGEKLFF. CDR3 coding DNA: TGTGCCAGCAGTTTACAGGGGGGTGAAAAACTGTTTTTT. This rearrangement joins TRBV28 to TRBJ1-4; 7 positions match TRBD1. The CDR3 sequence is 13 residues long. CDR1 and CDR2 (germline): MDHEN, SYDVKM. The trim removed 2 bases at V and 7 bases at J, leaving 1 base unmatched. The whole variable domain, filled in from reference TRBV28 and TRBJ1-4, reads DVKVTQSSRYLVKRTGEKVFLECVQDMDHENMFWYRQDPGLGLRLIYFSYDVKMKEKGDIPEGYSVSREKKERFSLILESASTNQTSMYLCASSLQGGEKLFFGSGTQLSVL.

The chain links TRBV4-1 to TRBJ1-1; D perhaps matches TRBD1 (6 bases). V shed 0 bases and J shed 0 bases, with 11 bases lying between them. The germline V gene has CDR1 MGHRA and CDR2 YSYEKL. This CDR3 has 16 amino acids. CDR3 sequence (DNA): TGCGCCAGCAGCCAAGAGAACAGGGCCATGAACACTGAAGCTTTCTTT. This translates into CASSQENRAMNTEAFF.

The genes are TRBV28 and TRBJ1-2, with a weak D call TRBD1 (6 bases). Deletions cut 1 base from V and 1 base from J, with 31 bases between. The CDR3 is made up of 22 amino acids. From germline, CDR1 is MDHEN and CDR2 SYDVKM. Written as DNA, the CDR3 is TGTGCCAGCAGTTTATTTCATCTTTCACAAAGGGGGTCAAGAGAAGGTAACTATGGCTACACCTTC. This gives the protein CASSLFHLSQRGSREGNYGYTF.

The chain links TRBV19 to TRBJ2-7; TRBD1 matches 7 bases. Per germline, CDR1 LNHDA and CDR2 SQIVND (reference sequence). V trimming: 5 bases; J trimming: 4 bases; junction bases outside the gene matches: 5. This CDR3 has 13 residues. CDR3 DNA: TGTGCCAGTAGTCCCCGGGACAGATACGAGCAGTACTTC. The encoded protein is CASSPRDRYEQYF.

This clone was observed a handful of times. The genes are TRBV7-2 and TRBJ1-3; D may be TRBD1 (5 bases). The CDR3 contains 15 residues. V lost 5 bases, J lost 4 bases, and 15 bases lay in between. Germline V gene sequence: CDR1 SGHTA, CDR2 FQGNSA. CDR3 protein: CASSPSQGFGNTIYF. CDR3 in DNA: TGTGCCAGCAGCCCCTCTCAGGGATTCGGAAACACCATATATTTT.

The gene calls are TRBV4-3 and TRBJ1-6, with D hard to call. The CDR3 totals 16 residues. Germline V gene data show CDR1 as LGHNA and CDR2 as YSLEER. Trimming shortened V by 1 base and J by 0 bases, and 7 bases separated the two germline ends. Here the CDR3 reads CASSQGGSSYNSPLHF. CDR3 in DNA: TGCGCCAGCAGCCAAGGCGGGAGCTCCTATAATTCACCCCTCCACTTT.

The chain couples TRBV19 to TRBJ2-7; a weak D match, TRBD1 (5 bases). There are 15 residues in the CDR3. Looked up from germline, CDR1 is LNHDA and CDR2 is SQIVND (reference sequence). Trimming cost V 5 bases and J 2 bases, with 16 bases left between them. This chain's CDR3 is CASSPSSGQAYEQYF. The CDR3 DNA follows: TGTGCCAGTAGTCCCTCATCCGGACAAGCCTACGAGCAGTACTTC.

The genes are TRBV7-3 and TRBJ1-1, with D maybe TRBD1 (5 bases). The CDR3 consists of 13 residues. Germline V lookup: CDR1 SGHTA, CDR2 FQGTGA. The V end was cut by 1 base, the J end by 6 bases, with 9 bases between. The CDR3 spells CASSLREGAEAFF. CDR3 DNA sequence: TGTGCCAGCAGCTTAAGGGAAGGGGCTGAAGCTTTCTTT. Drawing the rest from reference TRBV7-3 and TRBJ1-1, the complete variable domain is GAGVSQTPSNKVTEKGKYVELRCDPISGHTALYWYRQSLGQGPEFLIYFQGTGAADDSGLPNDRFFAVRPEGSVSTLKIQRTERGDSAVYLCASSLREGAEAFFGQGTRLTVV.

The rearrangement joins TRBV19 to TRBJ2-4; D unclear. The CDR3 contains 16 residues. V was clipped by 3 bases and J by 0 bases, with 12 bases between them. Germline V CDR1 and CDR2: LNHDA, SQIVND (reference sequence). This chain's CDR3 is CASSIRGSLAKNIQYF. DNA for the CDR3: TGTGCCAGTAGTATCCGAGGCAGCCTAGCCAAAAACATTCAGTACTTC.

The V and J genes are TRBV28 and TRBJ2-5, with 12 bases matching TRBD1. CDR1 is MDHEN, CDR2 SYDVKM, per germline. After removal of 4 bases from V and 5 bases from J, the junction contained 8 bases not matched to a gene. The CDR3 spans 16 residues. CDR3 protein: CASSSTRDRGLETQYF. As DNA, the CDR3 is TGTGCCAGCAGTTCAACCCGGGACAGGGGGCTGGAGACCCAGTACTTC.

The CDR3 DNA sequence: TGTGCCAGCAGCCCCCAAGGGGGTAGTGTATCCTACAATGAGCAGTTCTTC. This translates into CASSPQGGSVSYNEQFF. The chain uses TRBV7-3 and TRBJ2-1, with a weak D call TRBD1 (6 bases). This CDR3 region has 17 residues. With 5 bases removed from V and 1 base from J, the gap between germline ends came to 18 bases. CDR1 SGHTA and CDR2 FQGTGA come from the germline V gene.

V and J are TRBV28 and TRBJ2-7, with 7 bases aligning to TRBD2. J was trimmed by 1 base and V by 4 bases; bases with no gene match: 7. Germline V CDR1 and CDR2: MDHEN, SYDVKM. The CDR3 has 15 amino acids. CDR3 in DNA: TGTGCCAGCAGTTCTTCCAGGGAGGGGTCCTACGAGCAGTACTTC. This codes for CASSSSREGSYEQYF.

The rearrangement joins TRBV2 to TRBJ1-5; unclear D gene. Looked up from germline, CDR1 is SNHLY and CDR2 is FYNNEI. This CDR3 region has 13 residues. V lost 5 bases and J 5 bases, leaving 10 bases between the germline ends. Here the CDR3 reads CASSRNSDQPQHF. In DNA, the CDR3 is TGTGCCAGCAGTAGAAACAGTGATCAGCCCCAGCATTTT. Full variable domain (outside the CDR3, taken from reference TRBV2 and TRBJ1-5): EPEVTQTPSHQVTQMGQEVILRCVPISNHLYFYWYRQILGQKVEFLVSFYNNEISEKSEIFDDQFSVERPDGSNFTLKIRSTKLEDSAMYFCASSRNSDQPQHFGDGTRLSIL.

The chain uses TRBV5-6 and TRBJ1-2, with 12 bases aligning to TRBD1. The CDR3 loop spans 16 amino acids. The V and J ends lost 1 base and 5 bases, in that order; junction bases with no gene match: 6. Germline CDR1 SGHDT, CDR2 YYEEEE. Here the CDR3 reads CASSLRGQGARYGYTF. The CDR3 DNA follows: TGTGCCAGCAGCTTGAGGGGACAGGGGGCAAGATATGGCTACACCTTC.

The chain uses TRBV10-3 and TRBJ1-1; TRBD1 matches at 7 bases. Germline CDR1 and CDR2: ENHRY and SYGVKD. This CDR3 has 14 amino acids. With V trimmed by 6 bases and J by 1 base, 5 bases remained unmatched. CDR3: CAISLTGRNTEAFF. CDR3 in DNA: TGTGCCATCAGCCTGACAGGGAGGAACACTGAAGCTTTCTTT.

This clone was detected a few times. This sequence joins TRBV5-1 and TRBJ1-1, with D possibly TRBD1 on 6 matching bases. The CDR3 has 15 residues. Trimming left V 3 bases short and J 1 base short, with 13 bases between. Germline V gene lookup returns CDR1 SGHRS and CDR2 YFSETQ. The CDR3 sequence: CASSWEQGTNTEAFF. The CDR3 nucleotides read TGCGCCAGCAGCTGGGAACAGGGAACGAACACTGAAGCTTTCTTT.

The chain employs TRBV4-3 and TRBJ1-2; TRBD1 might be the D (6 bases). Germline CDR1 reads LGHNA; CDR2 reads YSLEER. The CDR3 extends over 16 amino acids. Trimming took off 0 bases at V and 2 bases at J, with 13 bases between the two ends. The CDR3 coding sequence is TGCGCCAGCAGCCAAGATGGGGACACTTCCAACTATGGCTACACCTTC. Its protein is CASSQDGDTSNYGYTF.

This chain connects TRBV18 to TRBJ2-5; D unresolved. Trimming stripped 0 bases from V and 5 bases from J, with 10 bases between. CDR3 length equals 14 residues. CDR1 is KGHSH, CDR2 LQKENI, per germline. The CDR3 nucleotides read TGTGCCAGCTCACCACCGGTGGCCTCGGAGACCCAGTACTTC. Translation: CASSPPVASETQYF.

The genes are TRBV27 and TRBJ1-2; D perhaps matches TRBD1 (5 bases). Germline V CDR1 and CDR2: MNHEY, SMNVEV (reference sequence). The V end lost 4 bases, the J end lost 4 bases, and 7 bases lay between the germline ends. The CDR3 contains 12 residues. The CDR3 loop reads CASSSGIYGYTF. Written as DNA, the CDR3 is TGTGCCAGCAGTTCAGGGATCTATGGCTACACCTTC.

The chain links TRBV11-2 to TRBJ2-1, with D perhaps TRBD1 (6 bases). The V and J ends lost 5 bases and 3 bases respectively, with 17 bases between them. The V gene's germline CDR1 is SGHAT and CDR2 FQNNGV. The CDR3 is 16 residues long. DNA of the CDR3: TGTGCCAGCAGCGCAACCAGGGGCCCATTCTACAATGAGCAGTTCTTC. It is translated as CASSATRGPFYNEQFF.

As DNA, the CDR3 is TGTGCCACCAGCAGAGACTTTGGACAGGGGGCATCCTATAATTCACCCCTCCACTTT. Encoded protein: CATSRDFGQGASYNSPLHF. The chain links TRBV15 to TRBJ1-6; 11 bases map to TRBD1. The J segment lost 1 base and the V segment lost 0 bases, leaving 5 bases of the junction unmatched. The CDR3 has 19 amino acids. Germline assignment: CDR1 LNHNV and CDR2 YYDKDF (reference sequence).

This chain joins TRBV7-9 and TRBJ2-1; tentatively, D is TRBD2 (6 bases). CDR1 and CDR2 from the germline V gene are SEHNR and FQNEAQ (reference sequence). This CDR3 is 15 amino acids long. V dropped 5 bases and J dropped 7 bases, with 18 bases sitting between them. DNA of the CDR3: TGTGCCAGCAGCCGACCCGGGCTAGCGTGGAATGAGCAGTTCTTC. Translated, it gives CASSRPGLAWNEQFF.

This chain links TRBV19 with TRBJ2-2; TRBD2 matches 7 bases. Looked up from germline, CDR1 is LNHDA and CDR2 is SQIVND (reference sequence). After removal of 6 bases from V and 0 bases from J, the junction contained 10 bases not matched to a gene. The length of the CDR3 is 17 residues. The CDR3 DNA reads TGTGCCAGTAGGAAGGCCTCTGGGGGGGCGAACACCGGGGAGCTGTTTTTT. Translating it yields CASRKASGGANTGELFF.